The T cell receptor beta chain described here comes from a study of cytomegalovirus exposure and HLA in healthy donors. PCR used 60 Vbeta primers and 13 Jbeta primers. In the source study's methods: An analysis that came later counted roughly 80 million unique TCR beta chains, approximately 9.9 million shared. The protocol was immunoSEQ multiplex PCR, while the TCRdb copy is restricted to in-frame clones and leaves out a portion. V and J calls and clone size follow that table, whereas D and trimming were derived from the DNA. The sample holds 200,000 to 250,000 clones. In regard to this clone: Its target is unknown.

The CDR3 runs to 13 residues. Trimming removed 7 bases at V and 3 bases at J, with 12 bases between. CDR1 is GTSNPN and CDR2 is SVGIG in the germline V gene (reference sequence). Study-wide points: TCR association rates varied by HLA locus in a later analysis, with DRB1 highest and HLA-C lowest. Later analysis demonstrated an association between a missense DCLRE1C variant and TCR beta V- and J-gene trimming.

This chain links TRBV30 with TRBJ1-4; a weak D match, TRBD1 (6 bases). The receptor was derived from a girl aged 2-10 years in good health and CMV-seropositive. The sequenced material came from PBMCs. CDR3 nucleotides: TGTGCCTTGTTACAGGGTCCTAATGAAAAACTGTTTTTT. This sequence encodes CALLQGPNEKLFF.